Listed below are T cell receptor beta chains from one sample, sequenced in a study of T cell changes during pregnancy in multiple sclerosis. The protocol was immunoSEQ multiplex PCR, while the TCRdb copy is restricted to in-frame clones and leaves out a portion. This repertoire shows 80,000 to 95,000 clones, 80% to 95% found once; its top ten account for around 1.4%. The material sequenced was peripheral blood, taken in the third trimester of pregnancy. The receptors come from a female donor in good health, enrolled as a control in a pregnancy study. Each CDR3 is given with its conserved first and last residue. A D gene is named only where the DNA matches it firmly. Some rows have no size entry. The others give once, few or many, or a class for an expanded clone.

V gene: TRBV7-9
CDR3 length: 17
D gene: .
J gene: TRBJ2-7
clone size: .
CDR3 protein: CASSTSRRGMAHYEQYF
CDR3 DNA: TGTGCCAGCAGCACCTCTCGGAGGGGTATGGCACACTACGAGCAGTACTTC

V gene: TRBV4-1
CDR3 length: 15
D gene: TRBD1
J gene: TRBJ2-5
clone size: .
CDR3 protein: CASSQLGGQEETQYF
CDR3 DNA: TGCGCCAGCAGCCAGCTAGGGGGACAGGAAGAGACCCAGTACTTC

V gene: TRBV6-1
CDR3 length: 14
D gene: TRBD1
J gene: TRBJ2-5
clone size: .
CDR3 protein: CASSDRGTQETQYF
CDR3 DNA: TGTGCCAGCTCTGACAGGGGAACCCAAGAGACCCAGTACTTC

V gene: TRBV6-1
CDR3 length: 15
D gene: TRBD1
J gene: TRBJ1-5
clone size: .
CDR3 protein: CASSEGRKGGQPQHF
CDR3 DNA: TGTGCCAGCAGTGAAGGTCGGAAAGGGGGCCAGCCCCAGCATTTT

V gene: TRBV6-5
CDR3 length: 16
D gene: .
J gene: TRBJ1-1
clone size: once
CDR3 protein: CASSFLGQPMNTEAFF
CDR3 DNA: TGTGCCAGCAGTTTCCTAGGACAACCCATGAACACTGAAGCTTTCTTT

V gene: TRBV6-5
CDR3 length: 15
D gene: .
J gene: TRBJ2-5
clone size: .
CDR3 protein: CASSYVGTVQETQYF
CDR3 DNA: TGTGCCAGCAGTTACGTGGGTACAGTCCAAGAGACCCAGTACTTC

V gene: TRBV6-5
CDR3 length: 15
D gene: .
J gene: TRBJ1-3
clone size: .
CDR3 protein: CASRPFESSGNTIYF
CDR3 DNA: TGTGCCAGCAGACCCTTTGAGAGCTCTGGAAACACCATATATTTT

V gene: TRBV30
CDR3 length: 12
D gene: .
J gene: TRBJ1-1
clone size: few
CDR3 protein: CAWSSKPTEAFF
CDR3 DNA: TGTGCCTGGAGTTCGAAACCCACGGAGGCTTTCTTT

V gene: TRBV2
CDR3 length: 10
D gene: .
J gene: TRBJ2-5
clone size: .
CDR3 protein: CASRRETQYF
CDR3 DNA: TGTGCCAGCAGGAGGGAGACCCAGTACTTC

V gene: TRBV5-1
CDR3 length: 16
D gene: .
J gene: TRBJ2-2
clone size: .
CDR3 protein: CASSLTAPGSTGELFF
CDR3 DNA: TGCGCCAGCAGCTTGACAGCCCCCGGCAGTACCGGGGAGCTGTTTTTT

V gene: TRBV28
CDR3 length: 13
D gene: TRBD1
J gene: TRBJ1-1
clone size: once
CDR3 protein: CASSFQGDTEAFF
CDR3 DNA: TGTGCCAGCAGTTTCCAGGGGGACACTGAAGCTTTCTTT

V gene: TRBV5-4
CDR3 length: 15
D gene: TRBD1
J gene: TRBJ1-2
clone size: once
CDR3 protein: CASSFPGQQNYGYTF
CDR3 DNA: TGTGCCAGCAGTTTCCCGGGACAGCAAAACTATGGCTACACCTTC

V gene: TRBV9
CDR3 length: 14
D gene: .
J gene: TRBJ2-1
clone size: once
CDR3 protein: CASSVGGAGNEQFF
CDR3 DNA: TGTGCCAGCAGCGTAGGCGGGGCCGGCAATGAGCAGTTCTTC

V gene: TRBV29-1
CDR3 length: 13
D gene: .
J gene: TRBJ1-2
clone size: .
CDR3 protein: CSVDDTRNYGYTF
CDR3 DNA: TGCAGCGTTGACGACACTCGTAACTATGGCTACACCTTC

V gene: TRBV11-3
CDR3 length: 13
D gene: .
J gene: TRBJ1-1
clone size: .
CDR3 protein: CASVWGRKTEAFF
CDR3 DNA: TGTGCCAGTGTTTGGGGCAGGAAAACTGAAGCTTTCTTT

V gene: TRBV25-1
CDR3 length: 14
D gene: TRBD2
J gene: TRBJ2-3
clone size: .
CDR3 protein: CASSEKREADTQYF
CDR3 DNA: TGTGCCAGCAGTGAAAAGCGGGAGGCCGATACGCAGTATTTT

V gene: TRBV7-2
CDR3 length: 17
D gene: .
J gene: TRBJ2-7
clone size: .
CDR3 protein: CASSLLGPGTSSYEQYF
CDR3 DNA: TGTGCCAGCAGCTTACTGGGGCCCGGGACTTCCTCCTACGAGCAGTACTTC

V gene: TRBV11-2
CDR3 length: 15
D gene: .
J gene: TRBJ2-1
clone size: .
CDR3 protein: CASSFSGLGVNEQFF
CDR3 DNA: TGTGCCAGCAGCTTCTCGGGACTGGGGGTGAATGAGCAGTTCTTC

V gene: TRBV6-1
CDR3 length: 14
D gene: TRBD2
J gene: TRBJ2-1
clone size: .
CDR3 protein: CASSPGTSRAEQFF
CDR3 DNA: TGTGCCAGCAGTCCCGGGACTAGTCGGGCTGAGCAGTTCTTC

V gene: TRBV19
CDR3 length: 14
D gene: .
J gene: TRBJ2-1
clone size: .
CDR3 protein: CASSILGAYNEQFF
CDR3 DNA: TGTGCCAGTAGTATTCTGGGAGCCTACAATGAGCAGTTCTTC

V gene: TRBV7-9
CDR3 length: 15
D gene: .
J gene: TRBJ2-2
clone size: .
CDR3 protein: CASSLAAGLTGELFF
CDR3 DNA: TGTGCCAGCAGCTTAGCTGCGGGCTTAACCGGGGAGCTGTTTTTT

V gene: TRBV5-1
CDR3 length: 14
D gene: TRBD2
J gene: TRBJ2-7
clone size: once
CDR3 protein: CASSLGGTSGEQYF
CDR3 DNA: TGCGCCAGCAGCTTGGGAGGGACTAGCGGCGAGCAGTACTTC

V gene: TRBV15
CDR3 length: 16
D gene: TRBD2
J gene: TRBJ2-2
clone size: once
CDR3 protein: CATSRRTSGLAGELFF
CDR3 DNA: TGTGCCACCAGCAGAAGGACTAGCGGGTTGGCCGGGGAGCTGTTTTTT

V gene: TRBV28
CDR3 length: 17
D gene: TRBD2
J gene: TRBJ2-2
clone size: .
CDR3 protein: CASSLREVGGWTGELFF
CDR3 DNA: TGTGCCAGCAGTTTACGCGAAGTGGGGGGGTGGACCGGGGAGCTGTTTTTT

V gene: TRBV5-4
CDR3 length: 15
D gene: TRBD1
J gene: TRBJ1-1
clone size: .
CDR3 protein: CASSPWDRLNTEAFF
CDR3 DNA: TGTGCCAGCAGCCCTTGGGACAGATTAAACACTGAAGCTTTCTTT

V gene: TRBV7-2
CDR3 length: 15
D gene: .
J gene: TRBJ2-5
clone size: .
CDR3 protein: CASSPWTTSQETQYF
CDR3 DNA: TGTGCCAGCAGCCCTTGGACTACTTCCCAAGAGACCCAGTACTTC

V gene: TRBV25-1
CDR3 length: 17
D gene: TRBD1
J gene: TRBJ1-1
clone size: once
CDR3 protein: CASSRQGYRDLNTEAFF
CDR3 DNA: TGTGCCAGCAGCCGACAGGGTTACAGGGATTTGAACACTGAAGCTTTCTTT

V gene: TRBV4-1
CDR3 length: 14
D gene: .
J gene: TRBJ2-5
clone size: once
CDR3 protein: CAGVNTKGQETQYF
CDR3 DNA: TGCGCCGGTGTTAACACTAAGGGGCAAGAGACCCAGTACTTC

V gene: TRBV5-1
CDR3 length: 15
D gene: TRBD2
J gene: TRBJ2-7
clone size: .
CDR3 protein: CASSLEGSGADEQYF
CDR3 DNA: TGCGCCAGCAGCTTGGAGGGTAGCGGGGCCGACGAGCAGTACTTC

V gene: TRBV28
CDR3 length: 16
D gene: TRBD1
J gene: TRBJ1-5
clone size: .
CDR3 protein: CASKPETGQGNQPQHF
CDR3 DNA: TGTGCCAGCAAACCAGAGACGGGACAGGGAAATCAGCCCCAGCATTTT

V gene: TRBV27
CDR3 length: 18
D gene: TRBD1
J gene: TRBJ2-1
clone size: .
CDR3 protein: CASSSETGLMGAPNEQFF
CDR3 DNA: TGTGCCAGCAGTTCCGAGACAGGGCTAATGGGGGCTCCAAATGAGCAGTTCTTC

V gene: TRBV6-5
CDR3 length: 14
D gene: .
J gene: TRBJ2-2
clone size: .
CDR3 protein: CASSESIDTGELFF
CDR3 DNA: TGTGCCAGCAGTGAAAGTATAGACACCGGGGAGCTGTTTTTT

V gene: TRBV28
CDR3 length: 13
D gene: TRBD2
J gene: TRBJ2-7
clone size: .
CDR3 protein: CASRTSGSYEQYF
CDR3 DNA: TGTGCCAGCAGGACTAGCGGGAGTTACGAGCAGTACTTC

V gene: TRBV25-1
CDR3 length: 13
D gene: TRBD1
J gene: TRBJ1-1
clone size: .
CDR3 protein: CASRGTENTEAFF
CDR3 DNA: TGTGCCAGCAGGGGGACAGAGAACACTGAAGCTTTCTTT

V gene: TRBV7-2
CDR3 length: 13
D gene: .
J gene: TRBJ2-7
clone size: .
CDR3 protein: CASSFRQSYEQYF
CDR3 DNA: TGTGCCAGCAGCTTCCGACAGAGCTACGAGCAGTACTTC

V gene: TRBV6-5
CDR3 length: 13
D gene: .
J gene: TRBJ1-1
clone size: .
CDR3 protein: CASKGHLNTEAFF
CDR3 DNA: TGTGCCAGCAAGGGACACCTGAACACTGAAGCTTTCTTT

V gene: TRBV6-6
CDR3 length: 13
D gene: .
J gene: TRBJ2-1
clone size: .
CDR3 protein: CASSYSREDEQFF
CDR3 DNA: TGTGCCAGCAGTTACTCCAGGGAGGATGAGCAGTTCTTC

V gene: TRBV19
CDR3 length: 14
D gene: .
J gene: TRBJ2-7
clone size: .
CDR3 protein: CASSPLGGLSEQYF
CDR3 DNA: TGTGCCAGTAGCCCCCTTGGGGGCCTTTCGGAGCAGTACTTC

V gene: TRBV27
CDR3 length: 16
D gene: TRBD1
J gene: TRBJ2-1
clone size: .
CDR3 protein: CASSLSTGDSYNEQFF
CDR3 DNA: TGTGCCAGCAGTTTATCGACAGGGGACTCCTACAATGAGCAGTTCTTC

V gene: TRBV2
CDR3 length: 12
D gene: .
J gene: TRBJ1-4
clone size: .
CDR3 protein: CASSGEPEKLFF
CDR3 DNA: TGTGCCAGCAGTGGAGAACCTGAAAAACTGTTTTTT

V gene: TRBV15
CDR3 length: 15
D gene: .
J gene: TRBJ2-1
clone size: .
CDR3 protein: CATSRGLQFYNEQFF
CDR3 DNA: TGTGCCACCAGCCGGGGACTCCAATTCTACAATGAGCAGTTCTTC

V gene: TRBV27
CDR3 length: 15
D gene: TRBD2
J gene: TRBJ2-1
clone size: .
CDR3 protein: CASSRPSGRANEQFF
CDR3 DNA: TGTGCCAGCAGCCGTCCTAGCGGGAGGGCCAATGAGCAGTTCTTC

V gene: TRBV5-4
CDR3 length: 11
D gene: .
J gene: TRBJ1-2
clone size: .
CDR3 protein: CASSLGPGYTF
CDR3 DNA: TGTGCCAGCAGCTTGGGGCCGGGCTACACCTTC

V gene: TRBV5-1
CDR3 length: 16
D gene: TRBD2
J gene: TRBJ2-3
clone size: .
CDR3 protein: CASSWGLAGDLDTQYF
CDR3 DNA: TGCGCCAGCAGCTGGGGACTAGCGGGAGATTTAGATACGCAGTATTTT

V gene: TRBV6-5
CDR3 length: 12
D gene: .
J gene: TRBJ1-1
clone size: .
CDR3 protein: CASRRAGTEAFF
CDR3 DNA: TGTGCCAGCAGGAGGGCGGGCACTGAAGCTTTCTTT

V gene: TRBV5-1
CDR3 length: 15
D gene: TRBD1
J gene: TRBJ2-2
clone size: .
CDR3 protein: CASSTGQGGTGELFF
CDR3 DNA: TGCGCCAGCAGTACGGGACAGGGAGGCACCGGGGAGCTGTTTTTT

V gene: TRBV14
CDR3 length: 12
D gene: .
J gene: TRBJ1-1
clone size: .
CDR3 protein: CASKGGGTEAFF
CDR3 DNA: TGTGCCAGCAAAGGGGGAGGGACTGAAGCTTTCTTT

V gene: TRBV29-1
CDR3 length: 15
D gene: TRBD2
J gene: TRBJ2-1
clone size: once
CDR3 protein: CSVESPSGSYNEQFF
CDR3 DNA: TGCAGCGTTGAATCCCCCAGCGGGAGCTACAATGAGCAGTTCTTC

V gene: TRBV5-1
CDR3 length: 15
D gene: TRBD1
J gene: TRBJ2-1
clone size: .
CDR3 protein: CASSFDRARGNEQFF
CDR3 DNA: TGCGCCAGCAGTTTCGACAGGGCTCGAGGGAATGAGCAGTTCTTC

V gene: TRBV7-8
CDR3 length: 16
D gene: .
J gene: TRBJ2-4
clone size: .
CDR3 protein: CASTKAGILAKNIQYF
CDR3 DNA: TGTGCCAGCACCAAGGCCGGGATCCTAGCCAAAAACATTCAGTACTTC

V gene: TRBV5-6
CDR3 length: 14
D gene: .
J gene: TRBJ2-1
clone size: .
CDR3 protein: CASTKREDYNEQFF
CDR3 DNA: TGTGCCAGCACAAAGAGGGAGGACTACAATGAGCAGTTCTTC